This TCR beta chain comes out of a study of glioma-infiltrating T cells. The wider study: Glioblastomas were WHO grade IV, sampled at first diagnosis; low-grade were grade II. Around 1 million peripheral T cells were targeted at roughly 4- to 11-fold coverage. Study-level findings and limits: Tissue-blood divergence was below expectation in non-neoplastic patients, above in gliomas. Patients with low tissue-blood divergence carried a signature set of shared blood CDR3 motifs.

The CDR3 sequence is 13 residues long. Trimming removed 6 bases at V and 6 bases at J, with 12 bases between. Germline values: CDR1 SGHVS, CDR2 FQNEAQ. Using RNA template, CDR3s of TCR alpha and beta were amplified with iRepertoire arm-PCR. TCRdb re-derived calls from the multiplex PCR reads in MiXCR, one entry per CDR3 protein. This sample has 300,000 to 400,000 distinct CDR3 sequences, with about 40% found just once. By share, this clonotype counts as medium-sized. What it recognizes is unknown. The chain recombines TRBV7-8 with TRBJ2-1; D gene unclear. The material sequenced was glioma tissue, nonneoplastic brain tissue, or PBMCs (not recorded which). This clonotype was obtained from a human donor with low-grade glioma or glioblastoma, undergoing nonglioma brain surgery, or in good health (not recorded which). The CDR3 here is CASRLSLVNEQFF. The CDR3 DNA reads TGTGCCAGCAGACTATCACTCGTCAATGAGCAGTTCTTC.